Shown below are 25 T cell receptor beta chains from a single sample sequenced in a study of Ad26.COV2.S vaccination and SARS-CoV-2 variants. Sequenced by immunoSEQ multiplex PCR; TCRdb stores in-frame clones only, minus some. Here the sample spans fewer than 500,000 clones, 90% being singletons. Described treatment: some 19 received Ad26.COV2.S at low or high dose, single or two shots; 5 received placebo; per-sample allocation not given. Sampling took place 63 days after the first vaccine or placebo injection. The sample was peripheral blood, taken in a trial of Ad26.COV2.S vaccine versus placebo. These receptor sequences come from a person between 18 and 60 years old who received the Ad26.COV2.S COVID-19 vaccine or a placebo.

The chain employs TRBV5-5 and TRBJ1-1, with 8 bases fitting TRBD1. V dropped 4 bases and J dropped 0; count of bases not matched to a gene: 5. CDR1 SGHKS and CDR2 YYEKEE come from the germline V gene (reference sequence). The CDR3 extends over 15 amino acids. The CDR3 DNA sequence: TGTGCCAGCAGCCCTCGGACAGGGCTGAACACTGAAGCTTTCTTT. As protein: CASSPRTGLNTEAFF. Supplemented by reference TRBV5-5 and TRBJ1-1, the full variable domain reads DAGVTQSPTHLIKTRGQQVTLRCSPISGHKSVSWYQQVLGQGPQFIFQYYEKEERGRGNFPDRFSARQFPNYSSELNVNALLLGDSALYLCASSPRTGLNTEAFFGQGTRLTVV.

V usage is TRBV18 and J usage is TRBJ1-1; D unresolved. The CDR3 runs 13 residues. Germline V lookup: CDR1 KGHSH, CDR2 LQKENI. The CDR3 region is CSSSTGIDTEAFF. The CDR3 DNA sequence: TGTTCCTCGAGCACGGGGATCGACACTGAAGCTTTCTTT. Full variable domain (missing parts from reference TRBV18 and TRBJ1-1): NAGVMQNPRHLVRRRGQEARLRCSPMKGHSHVYWYRQLPEEGLKFMVYLQKENIIDESGMPKERFSAEFPKEGPSILRIQQVVRGDSAAYFCSSSTGIDTEAFFGQGTRLTVV.

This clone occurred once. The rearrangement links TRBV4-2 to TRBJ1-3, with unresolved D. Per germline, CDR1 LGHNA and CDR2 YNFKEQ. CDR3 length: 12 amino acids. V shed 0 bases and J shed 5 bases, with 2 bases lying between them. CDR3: CASSQERNTIYF. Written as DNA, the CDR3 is TGTGCCAGCAGCCAAGAGAGAAACACCATATATTTT.

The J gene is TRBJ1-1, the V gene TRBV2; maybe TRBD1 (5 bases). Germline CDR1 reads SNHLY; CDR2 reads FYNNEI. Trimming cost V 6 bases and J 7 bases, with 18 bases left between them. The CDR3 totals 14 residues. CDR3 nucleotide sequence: TGTGCCAGCAGGGGAGGGGCCCTAGTACTTGAAGCTTTCTTT. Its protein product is CASRGGALVLEAFF. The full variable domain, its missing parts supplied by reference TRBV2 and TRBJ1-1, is EPEVTQTPSHQVTQMGQEVILRCVPISNHLYFYWYRQILGQKVEFLVSFYNNEISEKSEIFDDQFSVERPDGSNFTLKIRSTKLEDSAMYFCASRGGALVLEAFFGQGTRLTVV.

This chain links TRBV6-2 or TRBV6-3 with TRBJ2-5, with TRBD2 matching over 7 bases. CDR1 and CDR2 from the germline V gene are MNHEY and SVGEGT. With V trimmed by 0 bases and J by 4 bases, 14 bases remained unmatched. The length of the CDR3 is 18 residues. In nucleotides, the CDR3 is TGTGCCAGCAGTTACTCTGTGACTAGCCCCTATCGCGGAGAGACCCAGTACTTC. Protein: CASSYSVTSPYRGETQYF.

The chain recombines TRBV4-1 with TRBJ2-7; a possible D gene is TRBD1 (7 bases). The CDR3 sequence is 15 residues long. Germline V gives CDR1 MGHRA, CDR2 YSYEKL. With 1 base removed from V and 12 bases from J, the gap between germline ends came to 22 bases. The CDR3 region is CASSQVGGGVGFRYF. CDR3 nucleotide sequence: TGCGCCAGCAGCCAAGTCGGAGGGGGCGTGGGATTTCGGTACTTC.

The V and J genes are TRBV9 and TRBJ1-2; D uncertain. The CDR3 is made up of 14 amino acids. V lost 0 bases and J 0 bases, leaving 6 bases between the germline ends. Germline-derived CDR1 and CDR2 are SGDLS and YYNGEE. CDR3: CASSVALTNYGYTF. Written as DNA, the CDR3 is TGTGCCAGCAGCGTAGCTCTAACTAACTATGGCTACACCTTC.

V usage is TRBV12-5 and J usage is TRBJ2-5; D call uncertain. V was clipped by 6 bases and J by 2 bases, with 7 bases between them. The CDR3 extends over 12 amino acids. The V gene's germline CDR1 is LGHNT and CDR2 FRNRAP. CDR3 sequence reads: CASGSEQETQYF. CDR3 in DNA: TGTGCTAGTGGATCCGAGCAAGAGACCCAGTACTTC.

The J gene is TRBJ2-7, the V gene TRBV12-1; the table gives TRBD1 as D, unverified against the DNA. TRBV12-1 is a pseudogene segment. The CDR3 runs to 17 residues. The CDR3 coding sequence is TGTGCCAGCAGCTCATCCCGCCGGGACAATAGATCCTACGAGCAGTACTTC. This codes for CASSSSRRDNRSYEQYF.

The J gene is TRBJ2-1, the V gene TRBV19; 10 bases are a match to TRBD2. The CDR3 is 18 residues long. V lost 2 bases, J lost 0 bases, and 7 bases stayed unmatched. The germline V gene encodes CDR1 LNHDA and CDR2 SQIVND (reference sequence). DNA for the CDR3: TGTGCCAGTAGTATATTAAGGGCTAGCGGGAGCTCCTACAATGAGCAGTTCTTC. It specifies CASSILRASGSSYNEQFF.

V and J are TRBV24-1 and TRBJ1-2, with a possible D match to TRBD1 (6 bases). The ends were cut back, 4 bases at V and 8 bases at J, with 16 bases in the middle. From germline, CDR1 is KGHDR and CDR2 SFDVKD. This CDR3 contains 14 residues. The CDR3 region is CATSDSDRVEGYTF. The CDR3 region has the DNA TGTGCCACCAGTGACTCGGACAGAGTTGAGGGCTACACCTTC.

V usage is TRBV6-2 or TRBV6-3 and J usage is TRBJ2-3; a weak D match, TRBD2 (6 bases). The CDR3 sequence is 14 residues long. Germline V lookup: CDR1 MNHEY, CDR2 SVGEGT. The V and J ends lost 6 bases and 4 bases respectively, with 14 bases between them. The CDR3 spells CASSPTSVADTQYF. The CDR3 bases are TGTGCCAGCAGCCCGACTAGTGTAGCAGATACGCAGTATTTT.

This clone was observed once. The CDR3 loop is CASGNRGPNEKLFF. In DNA form, the CDR3 reads TGTGCCAGCGGAAACAGGGGACCTAATGAAAAACTGTTTTTT. The rearrangement links TRBV2 to TRBJ1-4; TRBD1 aligns across 7 bases. V lost 8 bases and J lost 3; bases outside the gene matches: 6. CDR1 and CDR2 from the germline V gene are SNHLY and FYNNEI. CDR3 size: 14 residues. The whole variable domain, filled in from reference TRBV2 and TRBJ1-4, reads EPEVTQTPSHQVTQMGQEVILRCVPISNHLYFYWYRQILGQKVEFLVSFYNNEISEKSEIFDDQFSVERPDGSNFTLKIRSTKLEDSAMYFCASGNRGPNEKLFFGSGTQLSVL.

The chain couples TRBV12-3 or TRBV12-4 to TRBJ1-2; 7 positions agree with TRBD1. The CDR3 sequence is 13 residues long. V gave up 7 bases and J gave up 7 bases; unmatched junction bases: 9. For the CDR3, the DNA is TGTGCCAGCACCAAAACCCCAGGGGGTGGCTACACCTTC. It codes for CASTKTPGGGYTF.

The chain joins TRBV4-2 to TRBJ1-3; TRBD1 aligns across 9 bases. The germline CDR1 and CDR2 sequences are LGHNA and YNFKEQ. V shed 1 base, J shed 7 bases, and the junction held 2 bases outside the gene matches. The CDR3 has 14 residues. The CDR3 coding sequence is TGTGCCAGCAGCCAAGCGGACAGGGGTAACACCATATATTTT. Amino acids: CASSQADRGNTIYF.

In DNA form, the CDR3 reads TGTGCCAGCACCGACCCACGGGGCGGGGCGAACACCGGGGAGCTGTTTTTT. Protein product: CASTDPRGGANTGELFF. V is TRBV9 and J is TRBJ2-2, with a tentative D call TRBD2 (6 bases). Germline V gene lookup returns CDR1 SGDLS and CDR2 YYNGEE. CDR3 length: 17 residues. V gave up 6 bases and J gave up 0 bases, with 18 bases separating them.

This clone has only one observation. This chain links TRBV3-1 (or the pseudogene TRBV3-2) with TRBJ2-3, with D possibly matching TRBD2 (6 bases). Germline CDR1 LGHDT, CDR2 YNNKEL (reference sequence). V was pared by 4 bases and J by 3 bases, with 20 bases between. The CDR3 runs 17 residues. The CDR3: CASSREGSGVRTDTQYF. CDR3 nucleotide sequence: TGTGCCAGCAGCCGGGAAGGCTCGGGGGTGCGGACAGATACGCAGTATTTT.

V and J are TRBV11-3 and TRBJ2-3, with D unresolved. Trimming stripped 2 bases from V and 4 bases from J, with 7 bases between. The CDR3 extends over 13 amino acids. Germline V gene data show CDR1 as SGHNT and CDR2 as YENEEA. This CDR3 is CASSLIFPDTQYF. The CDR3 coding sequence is TGTGCCAGCAGCTTAATCTTCCCAGATACGCAGTATTTT. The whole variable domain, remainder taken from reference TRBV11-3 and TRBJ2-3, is EAGVVQSPRYKIIEKKQPVAFWCNPISGHNTLYWYLQNLGQGPELLIRYENEEAVDDSQLPKDRFSAERLKGVDSTLKIQPAELGDSAVYLCASSLIFPDTQYFGPGTRLTVL.

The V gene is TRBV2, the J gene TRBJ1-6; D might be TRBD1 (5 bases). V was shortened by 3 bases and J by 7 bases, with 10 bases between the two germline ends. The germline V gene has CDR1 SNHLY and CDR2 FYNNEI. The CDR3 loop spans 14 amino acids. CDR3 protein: CASSEQGWNSPLHF. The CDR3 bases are TGTGCCAGCAGTGAGCAGGGTTGGAATTCACCCCTCCACTTT. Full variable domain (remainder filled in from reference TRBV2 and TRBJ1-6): EPEVTQTPSHQVTQMGQEVILRCVPISNHLYFYWYRQILGQKVEFLVSFYNNEISEKSEIFDDQFSVERPDGSNFTLKIRSTKLEDSAMYFCASSEQGWNSPLHFGNGTRLTVT.

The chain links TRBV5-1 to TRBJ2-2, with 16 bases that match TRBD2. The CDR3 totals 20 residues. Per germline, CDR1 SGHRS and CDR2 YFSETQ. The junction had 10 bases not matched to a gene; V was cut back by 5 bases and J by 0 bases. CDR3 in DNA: TGCGCCAGCAGTCCCAGGGGACTAGCGGGAGGGGCCTCGAACACCGGGGAGCTGTTTTTT. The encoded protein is CASSPRGLAGGASNTGELFF.

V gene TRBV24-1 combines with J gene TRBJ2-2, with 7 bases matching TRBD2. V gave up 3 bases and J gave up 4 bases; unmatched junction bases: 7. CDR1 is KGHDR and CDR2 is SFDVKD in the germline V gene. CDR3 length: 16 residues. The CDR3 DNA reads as TGTGCCACCAGTGATCCGGGCGGGAGCTCCACCGGGGAGCTGTTTTTT. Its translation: CATSDPGGSSTGELFF.

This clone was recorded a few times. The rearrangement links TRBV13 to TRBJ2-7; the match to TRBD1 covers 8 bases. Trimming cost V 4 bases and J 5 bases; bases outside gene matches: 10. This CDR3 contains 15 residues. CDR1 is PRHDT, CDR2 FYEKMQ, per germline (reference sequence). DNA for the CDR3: TGTGCCAGCAGCTCGAAGGACAGGGCGCCTAACGAGCAGTACTTC. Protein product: CASSSKDRAPNEQYF.

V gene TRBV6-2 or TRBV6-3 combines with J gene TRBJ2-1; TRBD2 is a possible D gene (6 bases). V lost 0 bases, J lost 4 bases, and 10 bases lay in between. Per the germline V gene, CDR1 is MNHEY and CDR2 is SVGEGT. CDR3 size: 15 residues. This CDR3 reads CASSYSTGAYNEQFF. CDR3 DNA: TGTGCCAGCAGTTACTCGACGGGAGCTTACAATGAGCAGTTCTTC.

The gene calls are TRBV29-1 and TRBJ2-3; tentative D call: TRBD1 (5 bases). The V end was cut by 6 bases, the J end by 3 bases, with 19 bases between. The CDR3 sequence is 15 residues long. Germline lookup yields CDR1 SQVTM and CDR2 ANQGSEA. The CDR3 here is CSVAPPQGRTDTQYF. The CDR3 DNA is TGCAGCGTCGCCCCCCCCCAGGGTAGGACAGATACGCAGTATTTT.

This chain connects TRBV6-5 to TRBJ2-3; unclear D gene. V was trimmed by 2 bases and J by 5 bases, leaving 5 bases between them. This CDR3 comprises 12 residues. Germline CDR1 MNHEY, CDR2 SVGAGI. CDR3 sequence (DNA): TGTGCCAGCAGTTACCCCGGAGATACGCAGTATTTT. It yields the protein CASSYPGDTQYF.